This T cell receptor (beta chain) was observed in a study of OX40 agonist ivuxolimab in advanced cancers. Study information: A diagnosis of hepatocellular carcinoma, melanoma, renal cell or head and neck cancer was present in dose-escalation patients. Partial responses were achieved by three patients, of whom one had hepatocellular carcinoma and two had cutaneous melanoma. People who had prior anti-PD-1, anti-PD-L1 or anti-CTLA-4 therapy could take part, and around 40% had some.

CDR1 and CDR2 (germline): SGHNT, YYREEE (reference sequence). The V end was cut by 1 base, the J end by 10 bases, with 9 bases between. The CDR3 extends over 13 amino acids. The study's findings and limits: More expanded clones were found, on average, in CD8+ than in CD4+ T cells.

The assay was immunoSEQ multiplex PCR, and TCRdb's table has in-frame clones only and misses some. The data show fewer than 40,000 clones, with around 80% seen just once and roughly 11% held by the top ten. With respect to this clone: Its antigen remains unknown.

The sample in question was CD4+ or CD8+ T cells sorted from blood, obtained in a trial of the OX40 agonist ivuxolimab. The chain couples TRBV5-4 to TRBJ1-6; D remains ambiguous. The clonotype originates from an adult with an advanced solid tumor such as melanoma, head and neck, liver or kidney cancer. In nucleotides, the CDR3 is TGTGCCAGCAGCTTGTTGATGGGGTCACCCCTCCACTTT. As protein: CASSLLMGSPLHF. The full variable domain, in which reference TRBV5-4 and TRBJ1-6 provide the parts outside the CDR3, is ETGVTQSPTHLIKTRGQQVTLRCSSQSGHNTVSWYQQALGQGPQFIFQYYREEENGRGNFPPRFSGLQFPNYSSELNVNALELDDSALYLCASSLLMGSPLHFGNGTRLTVT.